One and the same sample provided the 23 T cell receptor beta chains below, sequenced in a study of CD8 T cells in ankylosing spondylitis. TCRdb reprocessed the 5' RACE reads via MiXCR and lists one record per CDR3 protein. The sample carries 100,000 to 150,000 distinct CDR3 sequences, roughly 10% recorded once. The sequencing input was blood, either unsorted or a sorted T cell fraction (not recorded which). These receptors were taken from a female donor with ankylosing spondylitis or in good health (not recorded which).

This clonotype has ten or more counts. CDR3 sequence: CAISESITGGRNEQFF. DNA for the CDR3: TGTGCCATCAGTGAGAGCATTACAGGGGGCAGGAATGAGCAGTTCTTC. The chain recombines TRBV10-3 with TRBJ2-1; 9 bases are a match to TRBD1. V shed 2 bases, J shed 7 bases, and the junction held 9 bases outside the gene matches. Germline V gene sequence: CDR1 ENHRY, CDR2 SYGVKD. There are 16 residues in the CDR3.

This clonotype was observed a handful of times. This may be a read error, as it is one base from a much larger clone. V usage is TRBV7-6 and J usage is TRBJ2-1; D call uncertain. The V gene lost 4 bases and the J gene lost 2 bases, with 3 bases spanning the gap. The CDR3 spans 12 residues. CDR1 is SGHVS, CDR2 FNYEAQ, per germline. The CDR3 loop reads CASSWAYNEQFF. The CDR3 DNA reads as TGTGCCAGCAGCTGGGCCTACAATGAGCAGTTCTTC.

There are many counts of this clonotype. This sequence joins TRBV7-2 and TRBJ2-1; D gene unclear. Germline-derived CDR1 and CDR2 are SGHTA and FQGNSA. This CDR3 has 13 residues. V lost 1 base, J lost 6 bases, and 7 bases lay in between. The CDR3 is CASSLGMANEQFF. The CDR3 nucleotides are TGTGCCAGCAGCTTAGGGATGGCCAATGAGCAGTTCTTC.

This clonotype was counted ten times or more. The chain joins TRBV29-1 to TRBJ1-5; D unclear. Deletions cut 2 bases from V and 11 bases from J, with 10 bases between. The length of the CDR3 is 11 residues. Germline V gene lookup returns CDR1 SQVTM and CDR2 ANQGSEA. CDR3 sequence: CSVESGGSQHF. The CDR3 DNA reads TGCAGCGTTGAAAGCGGTGGGTCCCAGCATTTT. The full variable domain, rest sourced from reference TRBV29-1 and TRBJ1-5, is SAVISQKPSRDICQRGTSLTIQCQVDSQVTMMFWYRQQPGQSLTLIATANQGSEATYESGFVIDKFPISRPNLTFSTLTVSNMSPEDSSIYLCSVESGGSQHFGDGTRLSIL.

This clonotype was observed many times. The chain is built from TRBV12-3 or TRBV12-4 and TRBJ2-7; D is unclear. V was cut by 5 bases and J by 5 bases, with 10 bases left in between. The CDR3 covers 12 residues. CDR3: CASSPTPHEQYF. In nucleotides, the CDR3 is TGTGCCAGCAGTCCTACTCCCCACGAGCAGTACTTC.

This clonotype was seen repeatedly, ten times or more. The V call is TRBV5-1, the J call TRBJ2-1, with TRBD2 matching 10 bases. V gave up 6 bases and J gave up 4 bases; unmatched junction bases: 4. Looked up from germline, CDR1 is SGHRS and CDR2 is YFSETQ. The CDR3 spans 14 residues. This CDR3 is CASTLAGAYNEQFF. CDR3 coding DNA: TGCGCCAGCACCCTAGCGGGGGCATACAATGAGCAGTTCTTC.

This clonotype has a handful of counts. Possible read error: a much larger clone is one base away. V is TRBV7-2 and J is TRBJ2-1; D remains unclear. This CDR3 region has 12 residues. V shed 1 base and J shed 6 bases, with 4 bases lying between them. Germline V gene sequence: CDR1 SGHTA, CDR2 FQGNSA. The CDR3 DNA is TGTGCCAGCAGCTTAGACTTCAATGAGCAGTTCTTC. Translation: CASSLDFNEQFF. The variable domain in full, with the rest retrieved from reference TRBV7-2 and TRBJ2-1, is GAGVSQSPSNKVTEKGKDVELRCDPISGHTALYWYRQSLGQGLEFLIYFQGNSAPDKSGLPSDRFSAERTGGSVSTLTIQRTQQEDSAVYLCASSLDFNEQFFGPGTRLTVL.

This clonotype appeared a few times. J is TRBJ2-3 and V is TRBV5-1; TRBD2 matches 7 bases. There are 16 residues in the CDR3. V shed 0 bases and J 2 bases; nucleotides not matched to a gene: 6. The germline V gene has CDR1 SGHRS and CDR2 YFSETQ. CDR3 nucleotide sequence: TGCGCCAGCAGCTTGGTGGCTAGCGGTTTCACAGATACGCAGTATTTT. This codes for CASSLVASGFTDTQYF. The variable domain in full, completed from reference TRBV5-1 and TRBJ2-3, reads KAGVTQTPRYLIKTRGQQVTLSCSPISGHRSVSWYQQTPGQGLQFLFEYFSETQRNKGNFPGRFSGRQFSNSRSEMNVSTLELGDSALYLCASSLVASGFTDTQYFGPGTRLTVL.

The V call is TRBV10-2, the J call TRBJ2-7; the match to TRBD2 covers 16 bases. The CDR3 totals 15 residues. V shed 6 bases and J 5 bases; nucleotides not matched to a gene: 4. Germline V lookup: CDR1 WSHSY, CDR2 SAAADI. CDR3 DNA sequence: TGCGCCAGCAGGGGGACTAGCGGGAGGGGAAACGAGCAGTACTTC. Translated: CASRGTSGRGNEQYF.

At least ten counts were recorded for this clonotype. The chain combines TRBV6-1 with TRBJ1-2; D uncertain. CDR1 is MNHNS, CDR2 SASEGT, per germline. The CDR3 covers 12 residues. V was pared by 0 bases and J by 5 bases, with 4 bases between. CDR3 bases: TGTGCCAGCAGTGAAGCGGGATATGGCTACACCTTC. Its protein product is CASSEAGYGYTF.

This clonotype was detected ten times or more. The chain combines TRBV7-2 with TRBJ2-1; possibly TRBD2 for D (6 bases). The CDR3 has 14 residues. V lost 3 bases and J lost 2, with 8 bases in between. Germline CDR1 SGHTA, CDR2 FQGNSA. This CDR3 reads CASSFGGTYNEQFF. Written as DNA, the CDR3 is TGTGCCAGCAGCTTTGGCGGGACCTACAATGAGCAGTTCTTC.

This clonotype was seen at least ten times. The chain has TRBV10-1 and TRBJ2-5; 9 positions agree with TRBD1. V lost 2 bases and J lost 3; bases outside the gene matches: 4. CDR3 length equals 15 residues. Germline assignment: CDR1 WNHNN and CDR2 SYGVQD (reference sequence). CDR3 residues: CASSEPGTGKETQYF. The CDR3 nucleotides are TGCGCCAGCAGTGAGCCAGGGACAGGGAAAGAGACCCAGTACTTC.

This clonotype was observed many times. The rearrangement joins TRBV29-1 to TRBJ2-3, with TRBD2 matching 7 bases. CDR3 length: 17 amino acids. CDR1 and CDR2 (germline): SQVTM, ANQGSEA. Unmatched junction bases numbered 13, after V lost 0 bases and J lost 4 bases. The CDR3, as DNA: TGCAGCGTTGAAGATCGGGGGGTGCGGGTCACTGCAGATACGCAGTATTTT. Protein product: CSVEDRGVRVTADTQYF.

This clonotype was detected many times. The genes are TRBV29-1 and TRBJ2-2; maybe TRBD1 (6 bases). Between the trimmed V and J ends, which lost 7 bases and 0 bases, there was a span of 12 bases. The CDR3 sequence is 14 residues long. CDR1 is SQVTM, CDR2 ANQGSEA, per germline. The CDR3 DNA reads TGCAGCGCCGGGACACCGGCGAACACCGGGGAGCTGTTTTTT. Its protein is CSAGTPANTGELFF.

This clonotype was counted between two and nine times. The chain has TRBV11-1 and TRBJ2-4; 14 bases are shared with TRBD2. V lost 0 bases and J lost 0; bases outside the gene matches: 10. The CDR3 extends over 21 amino acids. CDR1 and CDR2 from the germline V gene are SGHAT and FQDESV (reference sequence). For the CDR3, the DNA is TGTGCCAGCAGCTTAGCGATAGGTGGGACTAGCGGGAGAGAAGCCAAAAACATTCAGTACTTC. Protein product: CASSLAIGGTSGREAKNIQYF. Using reference TRBV11-1 and TRBJ2-4 for the parts outside the CDR3, the full variable domain is EAEVAQSPRYKITEKSQAVAFWCDPISGHATLYWYRQILGQGPELLVQFQDESVVDDSQLPKDRFSAERLKGVDSTLKIQPAELGDSAMYLCASSLAIGGTSGREAKNIQYFGAGTRLSVL.

This clonotype was counted at least ten times. This chain links TRBV10-3 with TRBJ1-5; D ambiguous. The CDR3 loop spans 14 amino acids. Per the germline V gene, CDR1 is ENHRY and CDR2 is SYGVKD. V lost 5 bases and J lost 9, with 17 bases in between. In DNA form, the CDR3 reads TGTGCCATCAGTCCGGACCCGACGTCTTCGCCCCAGCATTTT. Encoded protein: CAISPDPTSSPQHF.

This clonotype was detected only a few times. V and J are TRBV11-2 and TRBJ1-1; a weak D match, TRBD1 (6 bases). Trimming removed 0 bases from V and 3 bases from J, with 14 bases in between. CDR1 SGHAT and CDR2 FQNNGV come from the germline V gene. The CDR3 sequence is 16 residues long. The CDR3 bases are TGTGCCAGCAGCTTAGAAGGGGGACATTCGGACACTGAAGCTTTCTTT. Protein product: CASSLEGGHSDTEAFF.

The chain joins TRBV11-2 to TRBJ2-1; perhaps TRBD2 as D (7 bases). Germline V gene data show CDR1 as SGHAT and CDR2 as FQNNGV. The CDR3 sequence is 16 residues long. Trimming removed 1 base from V and 5 bases from J, with 15 bases in between. CDR3 region: CASSLGRGAGNNEQFF. In DNA form, the CDR3 reads TGTGCCAGCAGCTTAGGTCGGGGGGCGGGTAACAATGAGCAGTTCTTC.

In its sample, this clonotype was seen a few times. This chain uses TRBV12-3 or TRBV12-4 with TRBJ2-1, with D tentatively TRBD1 or TRBD2 (5 bases each). V lost 8 bases to trimming and J lost 7 bases, with 15 bases between them. The CDR3 extends over 13 amino acids. The CDR3 loop reads CASCRDGVNEQFF. Written as DNA, the CDR3 is TGTGCCAGCTGCCGGGACGGAGTTAATGAGCAGTTCTTC.

The gene calls are TRBV7-3 and TRBJ1-2; 10 nucleotides align to TRBD1. The CDR3 is 15 residues long. The J segment lost 8 bases and the V segment lost 5 bases, leaving 11 bases of the junction unmatched. Germline V CDR1 and CDR2: SGHTA, FQGTGA. The CDR3 coding sequence is TGTGCCAGCAGCAAAGAGACCGGGACAGGGGAAGGCTACACCTTC. Translated: CASSKETGTGEGYTF. The variable domain in full, with the rest retrieved from reference TRBV7-3 and TRBJ1-2, is GAGVSQTPSNKVTEKGKYVELRCDPISGHTALYWYRQSLGQGPEFLIYFQGTGAADDSGLPNDRFFAVRPEGSVSTLKIQRTERGDSAVYLCASSKETGTGEGYTFGSGTRLTVV.

This clonotype was counted at least ten times. The genes are TRBV19 and TRBJ1-2; D ambiguous. V lost 4 bases and J 1 base, leaving 7 bases between the germline ends. The CDR3 runs to 13 residues. The V gene's germline CDR1 is LNHDA and CDR2 SQIVND (reference sequence). The DNA for the CDR3 is TGTGCCAGTAGTAGCTACGGTAACTATGGCTACACCTTC. Its protein product is CASSSYGNYGYTF.

For this clonotype: A much more abundant neighbour one base away suggests this may be a read error. This chain joins TRBV6-6 and TRBJ1-5; D perhaps matches TRBD1 (5 bases). The ends were cut back, 11 bases at V and 4 bases at J, with 21 bases in the middle. The CDR3 is 15 amino acids. The V gene's germline CDR1 is MNHNY and CDR2 SVGAGI (reference sequence). CDR3 loop: CAGLKAVGGNQPQHF. Here the CDR3 DNA reads TGTGCCGGCTTGAAGGCGGTCGGGGGTAATCAGCCCCAGCATTTT.

Many counts were recorded for this clonotype. The rearrangement uses TRBV3-1 and TRBJ1-1; D uncertain. The germline gives CDR1 LGHDT, CDR2 YNNKEL (reference sequence). The germline V and J ends were trimmed by 4 bases and 2 bases, with 11 bases remaining between them. This CDR3 is built from 14 residues. CDR3 nucleotides: TGTGCCAGCAGCCTCGGAGGGTTTAACACTGAAGCTTTCTTT. It translates to CASSLGGFNTEAFF.